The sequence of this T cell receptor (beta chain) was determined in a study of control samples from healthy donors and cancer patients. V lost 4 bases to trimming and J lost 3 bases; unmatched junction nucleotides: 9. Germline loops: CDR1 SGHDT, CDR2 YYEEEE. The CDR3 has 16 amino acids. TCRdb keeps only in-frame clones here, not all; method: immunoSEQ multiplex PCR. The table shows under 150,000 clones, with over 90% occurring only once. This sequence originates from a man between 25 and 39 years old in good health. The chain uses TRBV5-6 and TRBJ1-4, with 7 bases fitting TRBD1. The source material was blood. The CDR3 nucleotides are TGTGCCAGCAGCCCTTATCCGGGACAGCCTAATGAAAAACTGTTTTTT. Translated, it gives CASSPYPGQPNEKLFF.